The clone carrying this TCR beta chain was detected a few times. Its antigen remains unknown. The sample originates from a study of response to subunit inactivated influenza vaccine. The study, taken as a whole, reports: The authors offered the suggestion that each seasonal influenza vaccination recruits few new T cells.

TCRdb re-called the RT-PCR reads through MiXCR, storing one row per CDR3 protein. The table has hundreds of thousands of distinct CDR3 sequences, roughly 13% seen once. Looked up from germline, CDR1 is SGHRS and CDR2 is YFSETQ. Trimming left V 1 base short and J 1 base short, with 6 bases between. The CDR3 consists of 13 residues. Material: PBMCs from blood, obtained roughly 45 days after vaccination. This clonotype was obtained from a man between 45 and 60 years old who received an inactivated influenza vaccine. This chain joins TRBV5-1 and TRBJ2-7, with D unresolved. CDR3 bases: TGCGCCAGCAGCTTGCTTCATTCCTACGAGCAGTACTTC. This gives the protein CASSLLHSYEQYF.